These 31 T cell receptor beta chains were all obtained from the same sample, sequenced in a study of cytomegalovirus exposure and HLA in healthy donors. It was with 60 Vbeta and 13 Jbeta primers that the PCR ran. Clones were sequenced by immunoSEQ multiplex PCR, and TCRdb holds only the in-frame ones, with some missing. The table has approximately 220,000 clones, 75% to 90% seen once. Material for sequencing was PBMCs. The receptors were sampled from a boy between 2 and 10 years old in good health and CMV-seronegative.

This clone has more than one count but fewer than ten. The gene calls are TRBV5-6 and TRBJ1-4; D uncertain. Germline loops: CDR1 SGHDT, CDR2 YYEEEE. The CDR3 sequence is 12 residues long. Trimming pared 4 bases from V and 8 bases from J, leaving 9 bases between. The CDR3 DNA reads TGTGCCAGCAGCCGCGGGTGGGAAAAACTGTTTTTT. Amino acids: CASSRGWEKLFF.

This clone has a handful of counts. Distinct nucleotide sequences in the sample also encode this CDR3. V is TRBV7-9 and J is TRBJ1-1; possibly TRBD1 for D (6 bases). The CDR3 runs 13 residues. Trimming stripped 3 bases from V and 4 bases from J, with 9 bases between. From germline, CDR1 is SEHNR and CDR2 FQNEAQ (reference sequence). CDR3 residues: CASSFQGSTEAFF. As DNA, the CDR3 is TGTGCCAGCAGCTTCCAGGGGAGCACTGAAGCTTTCTTT.

The V gene is TRBV19, the J gene TRBJ1-2; possibly TRBD1 for D (6 bases). This CDR3 is built from 13 residues. Deletions cut 3 bases from V and 2 bases from J, with 7 bases between. CDR1 is LNHDA and CDR2 is SQIVND in the germline V gene (reference sequence). Here the CDR3 DNA reads TGTGCCAGTAGTATGGACAGCAACTATGGCTACACCTTC. Translation: CASSMDSNYGYTF.

This clone was counted only a few times. The chain couples TRBV27 to TRBJ1-2, with D perhaps TRBD1 (6 bases). Trimming shortened V by 6 bases and J by 3 bases, and 17 bases separated the two germline ends. Per germline, CDR1 MNHEY and CDR2 SMNVEV (reference sequence). The CDR3 contains 15 residues. CDR3 nucleotide sequence: TGTGCCAGCAGCGTTTATGGATCAGGGGACTATGGCTACACCTTC. Amino acid sequence: CASSVYGSGDYGYTF.

The chain carries TRBV4-2 and TRBJ1-2, with D unclear. Per germline, CDR1 LGHNA and CDR2 YNFKEQ. The length of the CDR3 is 13 residues. The V and J ends lost 0 bases and 5 bases respectively, with 7 bases between them. The CDR3 is CASSQDLTYGYTF. CDR3 DNA sequence: TGTGCCAGCAGCCAAGATCTGACTTATGGCTACACCTTC.

Concerning this clone: This CDR3 is also generated by other DNA sequences in the sample. The chain links TRBV7-9 to TRBJ2-3; tentative D call: TRBD2 (6 bases). V gave up 5 bases and J gave up 4 bases, with 7 bases separating them. Germline V gene lookup returns CDR1 SEHNR and CDR2 FQNEAQ (reference sequence). This CDR3 has 12 amino acids. The CDR3 DNA is TGTGCCAGCAGCAGGGAGGCAGATACGCAGTATTTT. Its translation is CASSREADTQYF.

V usage is TRBV6-1 and J usage is TRBJ2-3; a possible D gene is TRBD2 (6 bases). This CDR3 contains 15 residues. Germline loops: CDR1 MNHNS, CDR2 SASEGT. V lost 4 bases to trimming and J lost 4 bases, with 15 bases between them. The CDR3 spells CASSVPVGSPDTQYF. CDR3 DNA: TGTGCCAGCAGTGTCCCCGTCGGGAGCCCAGATACGCAGTATTTT.

V usage is TRBV5-4 and J usage is TRBJ1-4; 11 bases map to TRBD1. Germline assignment: CDR1 SGHNT and CDR2 YYREEE (reference sequence). Trimming cost V 3 bases and J 7 bases; bases outside gene matches: 8. The CDR3 extends over 16 amino acids. The CDR3 nucleotides read TGTGCCAGCAGCTCCCGGGACAGGGGGATCAGTGAAAAACTGTTTTTT. Protein product: CASSSRDRGISEKLFF.

The chain carries TRBV6-5 and TRBJ1-6, with D unresolved. Per germline, CDR1 MNHEY and CDR2 SVGAGI. V dropped 5 bases and J dropped 10 bases, with 12 bases sitting between them. The CDR3 sequence is 13 residues long. Here the CDR3 reads CASSADRRSPLHF. As DNA, the CDR3 is TGTGCCAGCAGTGCGGACCGGAGGTCACCCCTCCACTTT.

This clone was seen a handful of times. The genes are TRBV27 and TRBJ2-7; tentatively, D is TRBD2 (5 bases). V dropped 3 bases and J dropped 0 bases, with 15 bases sitting between them. Germline values: CDR1 MNHEY, CDR2 SMNVEV (reference sequence). The CDR3 contains 16 residues. CDR3 protein: CASSFVGRRSSYEQYF. Here the CDR3 DNA reads TGTGCCAGCAGTTTTGTTGGGCGGAGGAGCTCCTACGAGCAGTACTTC.

CDR3 bases: TGTGCCAGCACCACTAGCGGGGGAGTTCATGAGCAGTTCTTC. It translates to CASTTSGGVHEQFF. The chain carries TRBV6-1 and TRBJ2-1; 11 nucleotides agree with TRBD2. J lost 8 bases, V lost 7 bases, and 7 bases had no gene match. The CDR3 runs 14 residues. Per germline, CDR1 MNHNS and CDR2 SASEGT.

The V and J genes are TRBV29-1 and TRBJ1-2; 9 bases are shared with TRBD1. Germline values: CDR1 SQVTM, CDR2 ANQGSEA. This CDR3 is 12 amino acids long. V lost 4 bases, J lost 13 bases, and 10 bases stayed unmatched. The CDR3 coding sequence is TGCAGCGTTGCCCCGGGACAGGGAGCTGGCACCTTC. Amino acids: CSVAPGQGAGTF.

This clone was recorded once. This rearrangement joins TRBV5-4 to TRBJ2-1; maybe TRBD2 (6 bases). The length of the CDR3 is 17 residues. Looked up from germline, CDR1 is SGHNT and CDR2 is YYREEE (reference sequence). Between the trimmed V and J ends, which lost 1 base and 8 bases, there was a span of 22 bases. As DNA, the CDR3 is TGTGCCAGCAGCTTGAGGCCTAAACAGTGGTGGGGGGATGAGCAGTTCTTC. Translation: CASSLRPKQWWGDEQFF.

This chain links TRBV5-6 with TRBJ2-1; the match to TRBD2 covers 9 bases. V lost 2 bases, J lost 8 bases, and 8 bases stayed unmatched. The CDR3 totals 15 residues. Germline V lookup: CDR1 SGHDT, CDR2 YYEEEE. The CDR3 is CASSLPAGGRHEQFF. The CDR3, as DNA: TGTGCCAGCAGCTTACCAGCGGGAGGCCGCCATGAGCAGTTCTTC.

CDR3 sequence reads: CAWSPDRNTEAFF. Here the CDR3 DNA reads TGTGCCTGGAGTCCGGACAGGAACACTGAAGCTTTCTTT. The chain recombines TRBV30 with TRBJ1-1; possible D gene TRBD1, 6 bases. The length of the CDR3 is 13 residues. CDR1 and CDR2 from the germline V gene are GTSNPN and SVGIG (reference sequence). The V end lost 2 bases, the J end lost 1 base, and 8 bases lay between the germline ends.

V usage is TRBV5-1 and J usage is TRBJ2-5; D is undetermined. CDR1 is SGHRS, CDR2 YFSETQ, per germline. The V gene lost 0 bases and the J gene lost 1 base, with 7 bases spanning the gap. This CDR3 is 14 amino acids long. The DNA of the CDR3 is TGCGCCAGCAGCTTGGCCGGGTCCCAAGAGACCCAGTACTTC. Protein product: CASSLAGSQETQYF.

The CDR3 region is CSVGSGSNQPQHF. DNA for the CDR3: TGCAGCGTTGGTTCAGGCAGCAATCAGCCCCAGCATTTT. The chain couples TRBV29-1 to TRBJ1-5; D ambiguous. CDR1 and CDR2 (germline): SQVTM, ANQGSEA. The CDR3 covers 13 residues. Trimming left V 4 bases short and J 1 base short, with 8 bases between.

This clone was observed a few times. The chain links TRBV5-6 to TRBJ2-7; 7 bases map to TRBD1. J lost 0 bases, V lost 3 bases, and 0 bases had no gene match. CDR3 length: 13 residues. The germline CDR1 and CDR2 sequences are SGHDT and YYEEEE. The CDR3 protein is CASSWDSSYEQYF. CDR3 nucleotides: TGTGCCAGCAGCTGGGACAGCTCCTACGAGCAGTACTTC.

The chain uses TRBV19 and TRBJ1-1, with D possibly matching TRBD1 (6 bases). CDR3 length: 14 amino acids. CDR1 and CDR2 (germline): LNHDA, SQIVND (reference sequence). V was cut by 1 base and J by 8 bases, with 14 bases left in between. The CDR3 spells CASSIAGAGTEAFF. The CDR3 DNA reads TGTGCCAGTAGTATAGCAGGGGCCGGGACAGAAGCTTTCTTT.

The chain employs TRBV10-3 and TRBJ2-3; the match to TRBD1 covers 7 bases. The CDR3 covers 14 residues. V lost 3 bases, J lost 1 base, and 1 base stayed unmatched. The germline CDR1 and CDR2 sequences are ENHRY and SYGVKD. The DNA of the CDR3 is TGTGCCATCAGTGATGACAGGGGCACAGATACGCAGTATTTT. The encoded protein is CAISDDRGTDTQYF.

This clone was counted a few times. The rearrangement joins TRBV6-6 to TRBJ2-1, with a weak D call TRBD2 (5 bases). The V gene lost 2 bases and the J gene lost 0 bases, with 11 bases spanning the gap. Per germline, CDR1 MNHNY and CDR2 SVGAGI (reference sequence). CDR3 length equals 16 residues. CDR3 nucleotides: TGTGCCAGCAGTTACCTAGCCCCAAGCTCCTACAATGAGCAGTTCTTC. This codes for CASSYLAPSSYNEQFF.

The genes are TRBV30 and TRBJ1-1; D is possibly TRBD1 (5 bases). V lost 2 bases and J 1 base, leaving 14 bases between the germline ends. Per germline, CDR1 GTSNPN and CDR2 SVGIG (reference sequence). The CDR3 spans 15 residues. The CDR3 reads CAWSYTGGGNTEAFF. The CDR3 coding sequence is TGTGCCTGGAGTTACACCGGGGGGGGGAACACTGAAGCTTTCTTT.

The chain is built from TRBV10-3 and TRBJ1-5, with a tentative D call TRBD1 (5 bases). Germline V gives CDR1 ENHRY, CDR2 SYGVKD. V lost 0 bases, J lost 7 bases, and 13 bases lay in between. The CDR3 sequence is 15 residues long. The chain's CDR3 is CAISESAGSGQPQHF. Here the CDR3 DNA reads TGTGCCATCAGTGAGTCAGCAGGGTCTGGACAGCCCCAGCATTTT.

There are a few counts of this clone. The rearrangement links TRBV2 to TRBJ2-7, with D hard to call. The CDR3 length is 14 residues. The germline V gene has CDR1 SNHLY and CDR2 FYNNEI. V was pared by 0 bases and J by 1 base, with 7 bases between. This CDR3 reads CASSEASRSYEQYF. Here the CDR3 DNA reads TGTGCCAGCAGTGAAGCGTCCAGATCCTACGAGCAGTACTTC.

The chain uses TRBV9 and TRBJ2-7; the D is unclear. Germline V lookup: CDR1 SGDLS, CDR2 YYNGEE. Between the trimmed V and J ends, which lost 0 bases and 3 bases, there was a span of 4 bases. This CDR3 comprises 12 residues. CDR3 sequence (DNA): TGTGCCAGCAGCGTAGTAGACTACGAGCAGTACTTC. This translates into CASSVVDYEQYF. Based on the CDR3 plus reference TRBV9 and TRBJ2-7, the full variable domain is DSGVTQTPKHLITATGQRVTLRCSPRSGDLSVYWYQQSLDQGLQFLIQYYNGEERAKGNILERFSAQQFPDLHSELNLSSLELGDSALYFCASSVVDYEQYFGPGTRLTVT.

The rearrangement links TRBV11-2 to TRBJ1-5; D may be TRBD1 (6 bases). V was cut by 5 bases and J by 7 bases, with 24 bases left in between. The CDR3 has 17 residues. Germline CDR1 SGHAT, CDR2 FQNNGV. CDR3 coding DNA: TGTGCCAGCAGCCTTTTCCGGGACAAGCGCCCGTGGCAGCCCCAGCATTTT. The encoded protein is CASSLFRDKRPWQPQHF.

V and J are TRBV7-9 and TRBJ2-5; 10 positions match TRBD1. Germline loops: CDR1 SEHNR, CDR2 FQNEAQ (reference sequence). V gave up 5 bases and J gave up 5 bases; unmatched junction bases: 8. The CDR3 sequence is 15 residues long. The CDR3 bases are TGTGCCAGCAGCCCCCGGACAGGGGGATTCGAGACCCAGTACTTC. Its protein is CASSPRTGGFETQYF.

The V gene is TRBV25-1, the J gene TRBJ2-5, with D uncertain. CDR3 length: 13 amino acids. V gave up 4 bases and J gave up 2 bases, with 8 bases separating them. Per the germline V gene, CDR1 is MGHDK and CDR2 is SYGVNS. The CDR3 loop is CASSGGSQETQYF. The CDR3, as DNA: TGTGCCAGCAGTGGCGGATCACAAGAGACCCAGTACTTC.

The V and J genes are TRBV2 and TRBJ1-6; D is possibly TRBD1 (6 bases). Germline V lookup: CDR1 SNHLY, CDR2 FYNNEI. This CDR3 comprises 14 residues. V lost 3 bases to trimming and J lost 7 bases, with 10 bases between them. The CDR3 region has the DNA TGTGCCAGCAGTGAGCAGGGGTGGAATTCACCCCTCCACTTT. Protein product: CASSEQGWNSPLHF.

The V gene is TRBV21-1, the J gene TRBJ1-5; TRBD1 is taken as the D call from the table, unchecked against the DNA. TRBV21-1 is an annotated pseudogene. The length of the CDR3 is 14 residues. CDR3 region: CASSPWDRTQPQHF. CDR3 coding DNA: TGTGCCAGCAGCCCCTGGGACAGAACTCAGCCCCAGCATTTT.

The chain recombines TRBV7-6 with TRBJ2-5, with D tentatively TRBD1 (6 bases). Germline assignment: CDR1 SGHVS and CDR2 FNYEAQ. V gave up 4 bases and J gave up 0 bases, with 15 bases separating them. The CDR3 has 16 amino acids. The CDR3 DNA sequence: TGTGCCAGCAGCTACCGGACAGCAATGTACCAAGAGACCCAGTACTTC. It specifies CASSYRTAMYQETQYF.